This TCR beta chain was identified in a study of metastatic and nonmetastatic thyroid tumors. The wider study: Both malignant and benign thyroid patients supplied peripheral blood and tumor or nodule tissue samples, across which the repertoires of these patients were then compared.

Study results and caveats: Within blood and tumor, benign nodules reportedly had significantly lower TCR beta diversity than malignant thyroid tumors did.

The table lists this clone with many counts. The antigen is undetermined. Per the study methods: What underpinned the distant-metastasis classifier for papillary thyroid cancer was the set of CDR3 differences across clinicopathological groups. MiXCR reprocessed the PCR reads for TCRdb. Clone size and V and J calls follow TCRdb, not the original study. Among under 30,000 clones listed, 3.5% to 4.5% were seen once. Nobody among the patients had been given any treatment before thyroid surgery. V gave up 6 bases and J gave up 3 bases, with 9 bases separating them. Germline lookup yields CDR1 SQVTM and CDR2 ANQGSEA. This CDR3 is built from 11 residues.

This clonotype originated in a female donor with papillary thyroid cancer or a benign thyroid nodule (not recorded which). Some clones in this sample may be carry-over from other donors' samples. The sequenced sample was blood. The V and J genes are TRBV29-1 and TRBJ2-7, with D possibly called TRBD1 or TRBD2 (5 bases each). The CDR3 region has the DNA TGCAGCGTGAGGGGTTACTACGAGCAGTACTTC. This codes for CSVRGYYEQYF.